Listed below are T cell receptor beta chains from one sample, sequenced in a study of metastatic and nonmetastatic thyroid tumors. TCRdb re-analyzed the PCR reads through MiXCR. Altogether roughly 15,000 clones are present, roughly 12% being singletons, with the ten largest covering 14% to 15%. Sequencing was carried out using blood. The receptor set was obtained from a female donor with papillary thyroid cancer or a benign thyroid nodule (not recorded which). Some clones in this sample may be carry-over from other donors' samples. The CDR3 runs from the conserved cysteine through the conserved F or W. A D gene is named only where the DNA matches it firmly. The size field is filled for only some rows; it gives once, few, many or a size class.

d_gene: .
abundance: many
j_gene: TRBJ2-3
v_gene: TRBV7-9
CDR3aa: CASSLRGDLDTQYF
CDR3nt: TGTGCCAGCAGCTTAAGGGGGGATTTAGATACGCAGTATTTT

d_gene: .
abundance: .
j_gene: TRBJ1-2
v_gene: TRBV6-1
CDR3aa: CASRGARGANYGYTF
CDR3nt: TGTGCCAGCAGGGGGGCGCGGGGAGCTAACTATGGCTACACCTTC

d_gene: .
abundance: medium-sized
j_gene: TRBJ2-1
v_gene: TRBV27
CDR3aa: CASSLGAMKNEQFF
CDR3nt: TGTGCCAGCAGTTTGGGGGCCATGAAAAATGAGCAGTTCTTC

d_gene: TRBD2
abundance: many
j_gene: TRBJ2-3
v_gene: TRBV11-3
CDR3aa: CASSPGLADYTQYF
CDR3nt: TGTGCCAGCAGCCCAGGACTAGCGGACTATACGCAGTATTTT

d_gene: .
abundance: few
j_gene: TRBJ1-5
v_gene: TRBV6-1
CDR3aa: CASSEITGTGNQPQHF
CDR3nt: TGTGCCAGCAGTGAGATCACAGGGACTGGCAATCAGCCCCAGCATTTT

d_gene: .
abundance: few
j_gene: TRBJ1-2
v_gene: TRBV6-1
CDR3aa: CASSEQYNYGYTF
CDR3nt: TGTGCCAGCAGTGAACAGTATAACTATGGCTACACCTTC

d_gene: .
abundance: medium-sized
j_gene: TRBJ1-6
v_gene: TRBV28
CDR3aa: CASSDPTGYSPLHF
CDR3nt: TGTGCCAGCTCCGACCCGACAGGTTATTCACCCCTCCACTTT

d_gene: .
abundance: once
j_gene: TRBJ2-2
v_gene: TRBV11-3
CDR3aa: CASSWGLNTGELFF
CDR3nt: TGTGCCAGCAGCTGGGGCCTTAACACCGGGGAGCTGTTTTTT

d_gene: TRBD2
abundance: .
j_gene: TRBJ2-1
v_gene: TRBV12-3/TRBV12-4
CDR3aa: CASSPTGGGWEQFF
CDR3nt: TGTGCCAGCAGTCCCACCGGGGGGGGATGGGAGCAGTTCTTC

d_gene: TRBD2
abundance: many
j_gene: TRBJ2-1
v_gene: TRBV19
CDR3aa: CASSSGGGNNEQFF
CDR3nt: TGTGCCAGTAGCAGCGGGGGGGGTAACAATGAGCAGTTCTTC

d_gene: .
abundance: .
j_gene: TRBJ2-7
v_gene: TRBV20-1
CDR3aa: CSAMLAYEQYF
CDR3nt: TGCAGTGCTATGTTAGCCTACGAGCAGTACTTC

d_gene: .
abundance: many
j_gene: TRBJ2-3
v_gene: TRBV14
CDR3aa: CASSPLGGDTQYF
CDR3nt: TGTGCCAGCAGCCCTCTAGGGGGAGATACGCAGTATTTT

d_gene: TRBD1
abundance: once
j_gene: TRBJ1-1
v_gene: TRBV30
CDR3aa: CAWSARGQSTEAFF
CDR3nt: TGTGCCTGGAGTGCCCGGGGACAGAGCACTGAAGCTTTCTTT

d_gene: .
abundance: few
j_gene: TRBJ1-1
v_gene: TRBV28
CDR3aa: CASSSDGWATATEAFF
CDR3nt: TGTGCCAGCAGTTCAGATGGGTGGGCAACGGCCACTGAAGCTTTCTTT

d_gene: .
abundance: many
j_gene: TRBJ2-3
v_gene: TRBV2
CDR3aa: CASRGHRRTDTQYF
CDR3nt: TGTGCCAGCAGAGGACACCGCCGCACAGATACGCAGTATTTT

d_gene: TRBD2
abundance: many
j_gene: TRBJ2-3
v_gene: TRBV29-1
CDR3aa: CSVDGLAGEDTQYF
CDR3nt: TGCAGCGTTGATGGGCTAGCGGGGGAAGATACGCAGTATTTT

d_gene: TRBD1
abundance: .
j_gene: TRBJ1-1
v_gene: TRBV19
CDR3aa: CASSPFDGQGETEAFF
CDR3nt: TGTGCCAGTAGTCCGTTCGATGGGCAGGGGGAGACTGAAGCTTTCTTT

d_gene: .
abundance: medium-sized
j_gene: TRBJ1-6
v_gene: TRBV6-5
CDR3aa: CASSYASGTKSPLHF
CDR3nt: TGTGCCAGCAGTTACGCCTCCGGGACGAAATCACCCCTCCACTTT

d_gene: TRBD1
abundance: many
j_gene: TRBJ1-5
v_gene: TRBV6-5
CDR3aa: CASSYDGQGGQPQHF
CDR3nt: TGTGCCAGCAGTTACGACGGACAGGGTGGTCAGCCCCAGCATTTT

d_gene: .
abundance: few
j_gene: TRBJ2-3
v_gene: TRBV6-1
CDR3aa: CASRGPPTDTQYF
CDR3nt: TGTGCCAGCAGGGGCCCCCCCACAGATACGCAGTATTTT

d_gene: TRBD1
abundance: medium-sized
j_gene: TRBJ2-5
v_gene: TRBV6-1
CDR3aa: CASSQTGGRQETQYF
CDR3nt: TGTGCCAGCAGTCAGACAGGGGGCCGTCAAGAGACCCAGTACTTC

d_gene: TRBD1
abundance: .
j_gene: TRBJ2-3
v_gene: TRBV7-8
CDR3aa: CASSFGTAVDTQYF
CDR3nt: TGTGCCAGCAGCTTCGGGACAGCGGTCGATACGCAGTATTTT

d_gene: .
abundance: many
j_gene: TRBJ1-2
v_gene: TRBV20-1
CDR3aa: CSARMGYGYTF
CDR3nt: TGCAGTGCTAGAATGGGTTATGGCTACACCTTC

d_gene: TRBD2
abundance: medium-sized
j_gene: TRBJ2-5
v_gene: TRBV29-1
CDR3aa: CSVVTLAGETQYF
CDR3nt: TGCAGCGTTGTTACGCTAGCGGGAGAGACCCAGTACTTC

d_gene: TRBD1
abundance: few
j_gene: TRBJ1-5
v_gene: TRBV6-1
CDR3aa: CASSSDRVGNQPQHF
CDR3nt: TGTGCCAGCAGTTCCGACAGGGTAGGCAATCAGCCCCAGCATTTT

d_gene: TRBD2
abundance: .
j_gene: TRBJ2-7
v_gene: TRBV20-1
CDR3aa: CSVSPAASGGIVQYF
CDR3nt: TGCAGTGTTAGCCCCGCGGCTAGCGGGGGGATTGTGCAGTACTTC

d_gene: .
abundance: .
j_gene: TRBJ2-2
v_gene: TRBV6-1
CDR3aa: CASRPRSNGELFF
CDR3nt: TGTGCCAGCAGACCCCGGTCAAACGGGGAGCTGTTTTTT

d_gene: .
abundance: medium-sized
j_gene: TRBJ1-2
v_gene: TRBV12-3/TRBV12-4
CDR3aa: CASSLRQEDGYTF
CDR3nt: TGTGCCAGCAGTTTAAGACAGGAGGACGGCTACACCTTC

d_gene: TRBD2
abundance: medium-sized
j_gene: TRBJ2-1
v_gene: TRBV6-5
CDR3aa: CASSYSGLAGVYNEQFF
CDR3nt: TGTGCCAGCAGTTACTCGGGACTAGCGGGAGTTTACAATGAGCAGTTCTTC

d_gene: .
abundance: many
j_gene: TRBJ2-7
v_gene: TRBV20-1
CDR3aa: CSARGYGPIGRPEQYF
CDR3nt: TGCAGTGCTAGAGGTTACGGACCAATTGGGCGGCCCGAGCAGTACTTC

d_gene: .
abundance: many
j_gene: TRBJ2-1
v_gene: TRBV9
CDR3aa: CASSEGYEQFF
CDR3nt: TGTGCCAGCAGCGAGGGGTATGAGCAGTTCTTC

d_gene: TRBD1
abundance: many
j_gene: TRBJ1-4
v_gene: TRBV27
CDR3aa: CASSGQGVEKLFF
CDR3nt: TGTGCCAGCTCGGGACAGGGTGTTGAAAAACTGTTTTTT

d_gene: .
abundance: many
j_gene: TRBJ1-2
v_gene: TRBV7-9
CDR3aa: CASSLKSGTGYGYTF
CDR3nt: TGTGCCAGCAGCTTAAAGTCCGGCACGGGCTATGGCTACACCTTC

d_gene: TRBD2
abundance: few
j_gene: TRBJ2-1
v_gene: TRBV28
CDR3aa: CASSTIAGYNEQFF
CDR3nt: TGTGCCAGCAGTACCATAGCGGGGTACAATGAGCAGTTCTTC

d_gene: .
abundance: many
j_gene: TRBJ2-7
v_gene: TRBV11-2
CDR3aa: CASSLDLASASYEQYF
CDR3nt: TGTGCCAGCAGCTTAGATTTGGCTAGCGCATCCTACGAGCAGTACTTC

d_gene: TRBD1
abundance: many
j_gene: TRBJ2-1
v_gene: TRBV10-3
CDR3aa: CAISEGAGTGVSEQFF
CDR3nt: TGTGCCATCAGTGAAGGGGCCGGGACAGGGGTATCAGAGCAGTTCTTC

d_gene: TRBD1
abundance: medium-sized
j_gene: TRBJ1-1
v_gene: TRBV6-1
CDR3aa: CASRFEGATTEAFF
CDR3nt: TGTGCCAGCAGATTTGAGGGGGCGACCACTGAAGCTTTCTTT

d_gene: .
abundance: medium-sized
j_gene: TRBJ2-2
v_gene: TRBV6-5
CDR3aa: CASSYGVATGELFF
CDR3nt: TGTGCCAGCAGTTACGGGGTGGCCACCGGGGAGCTGTTTTTT

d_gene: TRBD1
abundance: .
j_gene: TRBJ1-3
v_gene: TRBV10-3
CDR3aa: CAISSKIISGGTGGNTIYF
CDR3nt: TGTGCCATCAGTTCGAAGATCATCTCAGGGGGCACGGGAGGAAACACCATATATTTT

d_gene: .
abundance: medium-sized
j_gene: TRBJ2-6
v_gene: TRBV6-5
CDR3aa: CASSYSDSGANVLTF
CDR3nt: TGTGCCAGCAGTTACAGCGACTCTGGGGCCAACGTCCTGACTTTC

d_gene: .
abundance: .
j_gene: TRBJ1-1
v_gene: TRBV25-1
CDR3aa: CASSLLGDTEAFF
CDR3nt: TGTGCCAGCAGTCTCTTGGGGGACACTGAAGCTTTCTTT

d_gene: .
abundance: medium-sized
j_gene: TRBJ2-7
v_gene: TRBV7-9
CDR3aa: CASRRTVGEQYF
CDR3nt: TGTGCCAGCAGGCGGACAGTGGGCGAGCAGTACTTC

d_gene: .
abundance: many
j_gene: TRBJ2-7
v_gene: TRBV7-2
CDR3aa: CASSFQGESSEQYF
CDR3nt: TGTGCCAGCAGCTTTCAGGGTGAGTCCTCCGAGCAGTACTTC

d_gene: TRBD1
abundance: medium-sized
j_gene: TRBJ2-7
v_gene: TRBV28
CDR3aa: CASSLTRQGVSGF
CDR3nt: TGTGCCAGCAGTTTGACGCGACAGGGGGTCTCAGGGTTC

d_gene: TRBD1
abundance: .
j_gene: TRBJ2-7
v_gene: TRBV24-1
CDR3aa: CATSDSGTGGHEHYF
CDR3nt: TGTGCCACCAGTGACTCCGGGACAGGGGGCCACGAGCATTACTTC